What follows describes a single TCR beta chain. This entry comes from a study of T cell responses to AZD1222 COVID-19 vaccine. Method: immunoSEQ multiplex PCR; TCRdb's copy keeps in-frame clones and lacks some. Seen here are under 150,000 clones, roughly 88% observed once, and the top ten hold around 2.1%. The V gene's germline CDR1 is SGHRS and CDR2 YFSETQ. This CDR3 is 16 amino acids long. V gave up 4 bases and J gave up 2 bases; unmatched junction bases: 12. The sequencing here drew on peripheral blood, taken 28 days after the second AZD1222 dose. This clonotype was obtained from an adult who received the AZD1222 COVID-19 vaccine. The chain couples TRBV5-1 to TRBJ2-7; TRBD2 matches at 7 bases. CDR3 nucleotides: TGCGCCAGCAGCCCCATGGGGCGGGGGACCCCCTACGAGCAGTACTTC. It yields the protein CASSPMGRGTPYEQYF.